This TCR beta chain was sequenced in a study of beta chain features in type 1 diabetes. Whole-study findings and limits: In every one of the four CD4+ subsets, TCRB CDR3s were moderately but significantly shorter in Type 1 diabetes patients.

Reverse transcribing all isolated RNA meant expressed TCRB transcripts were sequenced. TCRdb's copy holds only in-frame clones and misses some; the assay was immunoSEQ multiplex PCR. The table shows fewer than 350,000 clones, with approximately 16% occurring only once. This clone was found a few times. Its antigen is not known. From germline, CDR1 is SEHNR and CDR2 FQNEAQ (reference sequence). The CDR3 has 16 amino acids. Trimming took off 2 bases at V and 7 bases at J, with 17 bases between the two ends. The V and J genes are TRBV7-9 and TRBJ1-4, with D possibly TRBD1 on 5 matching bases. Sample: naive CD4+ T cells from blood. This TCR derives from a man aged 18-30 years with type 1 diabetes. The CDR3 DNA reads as TGTGCCAGCAGCTTATCCAGGGCGCAGGGAGGTGAAAAACTGTTTTTT. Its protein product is CASSLSRAQGGEKLFF.